This is a list of T cell receptor beta chains from one sample in a study of T cells in localized non-small cell lung cancer. Here immunoSEQ multiplex PCR was the method, and the copy in TCRdb shows in-frame clones only, minus some. This table has 30,000 to 40,000 clones, around nine tenths appearing once. The material was peripheral blood, obtained before any cancer treatment. These TCRs come from a woman between 35 and 70 years old with stage I lung adenocarcinoma. Each CDR3 is given with its conserved first and last residue. The D gene is left open where the match is weak. Not all rows give a size; the values are once, few, many and, for expanded clones, a class.

j_call d_call clone_size v_call cdr3_aa cdr3_nt
TRBJ2-7 . once TRBV5-1 CASSPGYEQYF TGCGCCAGCAGCCCTGGGTACGAGCAGTACTTC
TRBJ2-5 TRBD1 . TRBV5-8 CASSLGQGGMETQYF TGTGCCAGCAGCTTGGGACAGGGGGGGATGGAGACCCAGTACTTC
TRBJ1-6 TRBD1 . TRBV7-3 CASRSGPGGSSPLHF TGTGCCAGCAGATCGGGGCCAGGGGGCAGTTCACCCCTCCACTTT
TRBJ2-5 TRBD2 once TRBV19 CASSIQRGEQETQYF TGTGCCAGTAGTATCCAGCGGGGGGAACAAGAGACCCAGTACTTC
TRBJ1-6 . . TRBV5-5 CASSLGDTGNSPLHF TGTGCCAGCAGCTTGGGGGATACTGGTAATTCACCCCTCCACTTT
TRBJ2-7 TRBD2 . TRBV19 CASSAQSLAGSEQYF TGTGCCAGTAGTGCCCAATCGCTAGCGGGTAGCGAGCAGTACTTC
TRBJ1-2 TRBD1 . TRBV5-1 CASSLRPGQEYGYTF TGCGCCAGCAGCTTGCGTCCGGGACAGGAATATGGCTACACCTTC
TRBJ2-1 . . TRBV6-6 CAIGGADEQFF TGTGCCATTGGAGGGGCGGATGAGCAGTTCTTC
TRBJ1-2 TRBD1 few TRBV6-5 CASSLTGGSYGYTF TGTGCCAGCAGTTTGACAGGGGGCTCCTATGGCTACACCTTC
TRBJ1-1 . . TRBV7-9 CASTLPGFRAFF TGTGCCAGCACCCTCCCGGGGTTTAGAGCTTTCTTT
TRBJ1-1 . . TRBV19 CASSITGWDTEAFF TGTGCCAGTAGTATCACTGGATGGGACACTGAAGCTTTCTTT
TRBJ1-4 . . TRBV9 CASSVGQGPNEKLFF TGTGCCAGCAGCGTAGGGCAGGGGCCTAATGAAAAACTGTTTTTT
TRBJ1-2 . . TRBV5-6 CASSWEYGYTF TGTGCCAGCAGTTGGGAATATGGCTACACCTTC
TRBJ2-1 TRBD2 . TRBV29-1 CSVDGSGGMYEQFF TGCAGCGTTGATGGTAGCGGGGGGATGTATGAGCAGTTCTTC
TRBJ2-2 TRBD1 . TRBV18 CASSPVSQGTTGELFF TGTGCCAGCTCACCAGTGTCACAGGGGACCACCGGGGAGCTGTTTTTT
TRBJ2-7 . . TRBV27 CASRPGLSYEQYF TGTGCCAGCAGACCCGGGTTGTCCTACGAGCAGTACTTC
TRBJ1-2 . . TRBV5-1 CASSFLRAYGYGYTF TGCGCCAGCAGCTTTCTCCGGGCCTATGGTTACGGCTACACCTTC
TRBJ1-4 . . TRBV4-3 CASSPGTLGEKLFF TGCGCCAGCAGCCCCGGGACACTGGGGGAAAAACTGTTTTTT
TRBJ2-7 . . TRBV9 CASSVGWGSYEQYF TGTGCCAGCAGCGTAGGGTGGGGCTCCTACGAGCAGTACTTC
TRBJ2-7 TRBD2 . TRBV10-3 CAIGNGLAEPYEQYF TGTGCCATCGGAAATGGACTAGCGGAGCCCTACGAGCAGTACTTC
TRBJ1-1 . . TRBV27 CASSLRGTEAFF TGTGCCAGCAGTTTACGCGGCACTGAAGCTTTCTTT
TRBJ2-3 TRBD2 . TRBV5-1 CASSRGLAATDTQYF TGCGCCAGCAGCCGGGGACTAGCGGCCACAGATACGCAGTATTTT
TRBJ2-2 TRBD2 . TRBV7-8 CASSSIAGTGELFF TGTGCCAGCAGCTCCATAGCGGGCACCGGGGAGCTGTTTTTT
TRBJ1-2 . . TRBV11-3 CASSFERGIGVAGYTF TGTGCCAGCAGCTTTGAAAGGGGAATTGGAGTTGCTGGCTACACCTTC
TRBJ2-3 . once TRBV7-9 CASSRAPGVSTDTQYF TGTGCCAGCAGCCGGGCCCCGGGGGTCAGCACAGATACGCAGTATTTT
TRBJ1-2 . . TRBV29-1 CSVGGQSQGGYTF TGCAGCGTTGGCGGACAGTCCCAGGGTGGCTACACCTTC
TRBJ2-3 . . TRBV5-6 CASSLAMGTDTQYF TGTGCCAGCAGCTTGGCCATGGGAACAGATACGCAGTATTTT
TRBJ2-7 TRBD1 . TRBV5-6 CASRTGTTYEQYF TGTGCCAGCAGGACAGGGACAACCTACGAGCAGTACTTC
TRBJ2-2 . . TRBV7-7 CASSLYLDGTGELFF TGTGCCAGCAGCTTGTATTTGGATGGCACCGGGGAGCTGTTTTTT
TRBJ2-7 . . TRBV6-1 CASSGDRQGRGEQYF TGTGCCAGCAGTGGAGATCGGCAGGGACGAGGCGAGCAGTACTTC
TRBJ2-6 TRBD1 once TRBV19 CASTRGRGRGANVLTF TGTGCCAGTACCCGGGGCAGGGGGCGAGGGGCCAACGTCCTGACTTTC
TRBJ2-6 . . TRBV19 CASSWGSSGANVLTF TGTGCCAGTAGTTGGGGGTCCTCTGGGGCCAACGTCCTGACTTTC
TRBJ2-1 TRBD2 . TRBV10-2 CASSLTSGGQTWNEQFF TGCGCCAGCAGCCTCACTAGCGGGGGCCAAACGTGGAATGAGCAGTTCTTC
TRBJ2-7 . . TRBV11-3 CASSPSEGPGEQYF TGTGCCAGCAGCCCGTCAGAGGGCCCAGGGGAGCAGTACTTC
TRBJ2-7 . . TRBV29-1 CSVEGRGAPYEQYF TGCAGCGTCGAAGGCAGGGGAGCCCCCTACGAGCAGTACTTC
TRBJ1-1 . . TRBV18 CASSPTSGADTEAFF TGTGCCAGCTCACCAACCAGCGGGGCTGACACTGAAGCTTTCTTT
TRBJ2-1 . . TRBV11-2 CASSLTFPQFF TGTGCCAGCAGCTTAACCTTTCCTCAGTTCTTC
TRBJ2-1 TRBD1 . TRBV13 CASSFGTGENEQFF TGTGCCAGCAGCTTCGGGACAGGGGAAAATGAGCAGTTCTTC
TRBJ2-1 . . TRBV9 CASSVALPSYNEQFF TGTGCCAGCAGCGTAGCACTTCCATCCTACAATGAGCAGTTCTTC
TRBJ2-5 . . TRBV10-3 CAISDGLLETQYF TGTGCCATCAGTGACGGGCTCCTGGAGACCCAGTACTTC
TRBJ1-1 . . TRBV11-3 CASSLARVGTEAFF TGTGCCAGCAGCTTAGCCAGGGTAGGCACTGAAGCTTTCTTT
TRBJ1-5 . few TRBV28 CASSLGQFNQPQHF TGTGCCAGCAGTTTAGGACAGTTCAATCAGCCCCAGCATTTT
TRBJ2-7 . . TRBV25-1 CASSESLGADEQYF TGTGCCAGCAGTGAATCGTTGGGGGCGGACGAGCAGTACTTC
TRBJ2-7 . few TRBV15 CATSPLASVYEQYF TGTGCCACCAGCCCCCTCGCTAGCGTCTACGAGCAGTACTTC
TRBJ1-1 . . TRBV7-9 CASSLSQGHMNTEAFF TGTGCCAGCAGCTTGTCGCAGGGCCACATGAACACTGAAGCTTTCTTT
TRBJ2-1 . . TRBV9 CASSALGGDNEQFF TGTGCCAGCAGCGCCCTGGGGGGCGACAATGAGCAGTTCTTC
TRBJ2-3 . . TRBV19 CATRPGLTDTQYF TGTGCCACCCGCCCCGGGCTCACAGATACGCAGTATTTT
TRBJ2-6 . . TRBV4-3 CASSQDHSSGANVLTF TGCGCCAGCAGCCAAGATCACAGCTCCGGGGCCAACGTCCTGACTTTC
TRBJ1-4 . . TRBV4-3 CASSPSWRAINEKLFF TGCGCCAGCAGCCCCTCCTGGAGGGCGATTAACGAAAAACTGTTTTTT
TRBJ1-5 TRBD1 once TRBV27 CASSLSSGGGQPQHF TGTGCCAGCAGTTTATCGTCAGGGGGTGGGCAGCCCCAGCATTTT
TRBJ2-2 . . TRBV30 CAWSPTGELFF TGTGCCTGGAGTCCCACCGGGGAGCTGTTTTTT
TRBJ1-2 TRBD1 . TRBV5-8 CASSLGDSQPNYGYTF TGTGCCAGCAGCTTGGGGGACAGCCAACCTAACTATGGCTACACCTTC
TRBJ2-3 TRBD1 . TRBV12-5 CASGLVRIGGQGLDTQYF TGTGCTAGTGGTTTGGTACGTATTGGGGGACAGGGATTAGATACGCAGTATTTT
TRBJ1-2 . . TRBV7-3 CASSSGTGRGYGYTF TGTGCCAGCAGCTCTGGCACAGGGAGAGGCTATGGCTACACCTTC
TRBJ2-2 . . TRBV27 CASSIAPEPGELFF TGTGCCAGCAGTATAGCCCCGGAGCCCGGGGAGCTGTTTTTT
TRBJ1-1 . few TRBV5-6 CASSPGDTEAFF TGTGCCAGCAGCCCAGGGGACACTGAAGCTTTCTTT